The text below deals with one T cell receptor (beta chain). Its antigen is currently unknown. This sample is part of a study of T-cell reconstitution after alpha-beta-depleted transplantation in children. TCRbeta library construction was performed incorporating unique molecular identifiers. TCRdb reprocessed the PCR reads with MiXCR, giving one entry per CDR3 protein. Here the sample spans approximately 800,000 distinct CDR3 sequences, around 15% being singletons. The study's findings and limits: It was surviving recipient T cells and thymic progenitors that gave some patients high TCRbeta diversity at day 60. As was reported, about two months after transplant, alpha-beta T cells came from several hundred expanded graft clones. A year had passed since transplant, and T-cell counts and diversity by then came mostly from newly produced T cells.

The CDR3 totals 13 residues. The germline V gene has CDR1 GTSNPN and CDR2 SVGIG (reference sequence). V trimming: 5 bases; J trimming: 4 bases; junction bases outside the gene matches: 5. This receptor was taken from a male patient under 18 who had a stem cell transplant for acute lymphoblastic leukemia, so the T cells may come from the graft donor. Sequences were derived from PBMCs, mostly from graft donor cells, sampled 360 days after TCRalphabeta/CD19-depleted stem cell transplant. The chain employs TRBV30 and TRBJ2-7, with 10 nucleotides matching TRBD1. CDR3 residues: CAWGRDRGYEQYF. The CDR3 DNA reads as TGTGCCTGGGGCCGGGACAGGGGATACGAGCAGTACTTC.